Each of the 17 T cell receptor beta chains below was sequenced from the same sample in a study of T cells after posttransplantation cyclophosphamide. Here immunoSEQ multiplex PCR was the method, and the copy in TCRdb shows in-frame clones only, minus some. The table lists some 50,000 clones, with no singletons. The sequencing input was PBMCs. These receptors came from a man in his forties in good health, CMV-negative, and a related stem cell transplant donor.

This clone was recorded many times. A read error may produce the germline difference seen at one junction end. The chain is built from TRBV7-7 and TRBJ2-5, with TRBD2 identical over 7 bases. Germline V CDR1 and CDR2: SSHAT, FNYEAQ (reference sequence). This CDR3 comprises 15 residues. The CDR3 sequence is CASSLGPGGTETQYF. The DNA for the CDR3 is TGTGCTAGCAGCTTAGGGCCGGGAGGTACGGAGACCCAGTACTTC. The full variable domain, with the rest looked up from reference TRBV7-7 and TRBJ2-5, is GAGVSQSPRYKVTKRGQDVTLRCDPISSHATLYWYQQALGQGPEFLTYFNYEAQPDKSGLPSDRFSAERPEGSISTLTIQRTEQRDSAMYRCASSLGPGGTETQYFGPGTRLLVL.

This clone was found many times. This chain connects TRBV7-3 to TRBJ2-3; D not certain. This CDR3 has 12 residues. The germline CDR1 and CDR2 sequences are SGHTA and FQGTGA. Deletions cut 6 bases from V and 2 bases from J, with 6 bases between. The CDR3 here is CASSQSTDTQYF. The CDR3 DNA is TGTGCCAGCAGTCAATCCACAGATACGCAGTATTTT.

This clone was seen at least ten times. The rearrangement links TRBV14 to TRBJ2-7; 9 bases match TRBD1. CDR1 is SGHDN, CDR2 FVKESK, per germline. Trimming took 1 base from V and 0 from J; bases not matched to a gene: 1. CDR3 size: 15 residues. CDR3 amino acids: CASSQGDRASYEQYF. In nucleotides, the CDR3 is TGTGCCAGCAGCCAAGGGGACAGGGCCTCCTACGAGCAGTACTTC.

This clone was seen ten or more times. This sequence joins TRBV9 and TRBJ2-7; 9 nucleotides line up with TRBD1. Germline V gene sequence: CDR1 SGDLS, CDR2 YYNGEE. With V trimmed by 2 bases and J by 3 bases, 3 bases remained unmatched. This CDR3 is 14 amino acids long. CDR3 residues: CASSVGDRVYEQYF. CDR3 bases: TGTGCCAGCAGCGTGGGGGACAGGGTCTACGAGCAGTACTTC.

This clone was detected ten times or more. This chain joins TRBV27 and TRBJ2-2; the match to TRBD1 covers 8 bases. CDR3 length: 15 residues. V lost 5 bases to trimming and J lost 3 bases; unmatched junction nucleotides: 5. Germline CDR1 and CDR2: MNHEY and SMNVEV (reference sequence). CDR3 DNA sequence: TGTGCCAGCAGTCAGACAGGGGCGGACACCGGGGAGCTGTTTTTT. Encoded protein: CASSQTGADTGELFF.

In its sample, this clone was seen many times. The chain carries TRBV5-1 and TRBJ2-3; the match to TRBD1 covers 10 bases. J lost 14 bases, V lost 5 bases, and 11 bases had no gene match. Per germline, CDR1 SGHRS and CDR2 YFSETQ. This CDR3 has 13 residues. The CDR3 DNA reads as TGCGCCAGCAGGGGACAGGGGCCTCACGGGGTGTATTTT. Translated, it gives CASRGQGPHGVYF. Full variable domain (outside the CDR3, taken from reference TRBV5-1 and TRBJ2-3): KAGVTQTPRYLIKTRGQQVTLSCSPISGHRSVSWYQQTPGQGLQFLFEYFSETQRNKGNFPGRFSGRQFSNSRSEMNVSTLELGDSALYLCASRGQGPHGVYFGPGTRLTVL.

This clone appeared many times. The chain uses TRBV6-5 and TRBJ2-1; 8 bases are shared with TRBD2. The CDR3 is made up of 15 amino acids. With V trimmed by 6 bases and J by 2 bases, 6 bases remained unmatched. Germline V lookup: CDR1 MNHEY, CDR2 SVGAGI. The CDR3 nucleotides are TGTGCCAGCAGAGGACTAGCAGCAGCCTACAATGAGCAGTTCTTC. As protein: CASRGLAAAYNEQFF.

The CDR3 reads CASTRGWGDTGELFF. In DNA, the CDR3 is TGTGCCAGCACCCGTGGCTGGGGGGACACCGGGGAGCTGTTTTTT. The rearrangement links TRBV6-5 to TRBJ2-2; maybe TRBD2 (6 bases). Trimming shortened V by 7 bases and J by 3 bases, and 15 bases separated the two germline ends. Germline V lookup: CDR1 MNHEY, CDR2 SVGAGI. The CDR3 extends over 15 amino acids.

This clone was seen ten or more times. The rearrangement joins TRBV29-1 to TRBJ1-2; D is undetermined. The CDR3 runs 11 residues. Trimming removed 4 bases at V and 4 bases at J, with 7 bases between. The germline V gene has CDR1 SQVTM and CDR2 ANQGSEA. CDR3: CSVAGGYGYTF. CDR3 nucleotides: TGCAGCGTTGCCGGTGGCTATGGCTACACCTTC.

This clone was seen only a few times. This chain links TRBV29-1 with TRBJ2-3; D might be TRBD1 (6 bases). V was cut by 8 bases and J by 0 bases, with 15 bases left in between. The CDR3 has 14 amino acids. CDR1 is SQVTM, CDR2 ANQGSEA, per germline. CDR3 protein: CSSRRDTSTDTQYF. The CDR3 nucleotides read TGCAGCTCCAGAAGGGACACTAGCACAGATACGCAGTATTTT.

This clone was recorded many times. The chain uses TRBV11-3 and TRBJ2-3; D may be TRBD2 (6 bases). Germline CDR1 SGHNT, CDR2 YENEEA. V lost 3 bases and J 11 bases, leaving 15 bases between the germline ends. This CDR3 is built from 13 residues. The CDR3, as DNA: TGTGCCAGCAGCTTGGTGACCGACGGGAGGCAGTATTTT. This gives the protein CASSLVTDGRQYF.

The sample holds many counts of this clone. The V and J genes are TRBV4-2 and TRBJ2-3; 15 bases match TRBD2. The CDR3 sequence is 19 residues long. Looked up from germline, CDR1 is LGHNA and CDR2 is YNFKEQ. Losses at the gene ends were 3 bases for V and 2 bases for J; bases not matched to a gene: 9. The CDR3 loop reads CASSQGLAGGQGHTDTQYF. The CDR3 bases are TGTGCCAGCAGCCAGGGACTAGCGGGAGGTCAGGGACACACAGATACGCAGTATTTT.

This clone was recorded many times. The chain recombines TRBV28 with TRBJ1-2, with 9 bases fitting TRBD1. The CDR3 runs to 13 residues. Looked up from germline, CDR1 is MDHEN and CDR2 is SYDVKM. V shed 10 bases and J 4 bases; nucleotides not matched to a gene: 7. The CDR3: CAIRDRAAYGYTF. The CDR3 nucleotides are TGTGCCATCCGGGACAGGGCAGCCTATGGCTACACCTTC.

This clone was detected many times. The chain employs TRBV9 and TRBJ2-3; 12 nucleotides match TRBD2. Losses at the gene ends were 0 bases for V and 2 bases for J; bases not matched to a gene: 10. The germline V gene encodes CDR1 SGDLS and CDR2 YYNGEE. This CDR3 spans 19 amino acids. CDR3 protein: CASSVAVGRLAGATDTQYF. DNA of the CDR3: TGTGCCAGCAGCGTAGCGGTCGGGAGACTAGCGGGAGCCACAGATACGCAGTATTTT.

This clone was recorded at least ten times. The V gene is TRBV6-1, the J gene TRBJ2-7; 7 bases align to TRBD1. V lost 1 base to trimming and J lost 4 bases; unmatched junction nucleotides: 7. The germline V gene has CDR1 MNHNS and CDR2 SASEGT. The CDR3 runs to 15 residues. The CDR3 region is CASSEGDSKVYEQYF. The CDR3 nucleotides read TGTGCCAGCAGTGAAGGGGACAGTAAGGTTTACGAGCAGTACTTC.

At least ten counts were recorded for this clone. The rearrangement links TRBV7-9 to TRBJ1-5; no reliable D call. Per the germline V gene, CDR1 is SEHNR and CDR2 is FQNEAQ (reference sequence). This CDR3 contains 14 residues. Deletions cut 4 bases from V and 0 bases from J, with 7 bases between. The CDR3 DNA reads TGTGCCAGCAGCTCCGTTAATAGCAATCAGCCCCAGCATTTT. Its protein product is CASSSVNSNQPQHF. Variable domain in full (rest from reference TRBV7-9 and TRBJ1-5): DTGVSQNPRHKITKRGQNVTFRCDPISEHNRLYWYRQTLGQGPEFLTYFQNEAQLEKSRLLSDRFSAERPKGSFSTLEIQRTEQGDSAMYLCASSSVNSNQPQHFGDGTRLSIL.

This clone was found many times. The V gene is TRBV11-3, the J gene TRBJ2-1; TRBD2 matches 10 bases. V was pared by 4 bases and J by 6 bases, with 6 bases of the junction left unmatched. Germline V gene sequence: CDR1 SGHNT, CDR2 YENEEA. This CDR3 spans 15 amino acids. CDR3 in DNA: TGTGCCAGCAGCTGGAGCGGGAGGGCTGGCAATGAGCAGTTCTTC. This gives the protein CASSWSGRAGNEQFF.